There are many counts of the clone carrying this T cell receptor (beta chain). The target antigen is unknown. There are 13 residues in the CDR3. Trimming took off 2 bases at V and 1 base at J, with 5 bases between the two ends. Germline V gene sequence: CDR1 MNHNS, CDR2 SASEGT. This entry comes from a study of T cells after yellow fever vaccination. Study at large: Researchers used SMART-Seq v4 Ultra Low Input to prepare fractions that had low cell numbers.

TCR cDNA, made by 5'RACE template switching, carried an added universal primer site and UMIs. TCRdb re-called the 5' RACE reads through MiXCR, storing one row per CDR3 protein. Of hundreds of thousands of distinct CDR3 sequences detected, 18% appear once; the ten largest clones hold 18%. Study observations and caveats: Booster samples showed a return of most primary-vaccination clones (under 97% CD4, 88% CD8). Highly abundant clonotypes carried over from the bulk population could end up in FACS-sorted repertoires as contaminants.

This material consisted of PBMCs, taken before the yellow fever booster vaccination. The V and J genes are TRBV6-1 and TRBJ1-1; D gene uncertain. The clonotype comes from a man between 18 and 35 years old who received the YFV17D yellow fever vaccine. This CDR3 is CASSESGNTEAFF. DNA for the CDR3: TGTGCCAGCAGTGAATCCGGGAACACTGAAGCTTTCTTT.